This is a list of T cell receptor beta chains from one sample in a study of T cells after yellow fever vaccination. Using its own MiXCR run on the 5' RACE reads, TCRdb lists one record per CDR3 protein. Among about 160,000 distinct CDR3 sequences listed, 5.5% to 7.5% were seen once. The sample in question was CD4+ T cells sorted from PBMCs, obtained 4 to 5 days after the first yellow fever vaccination. The origin of the receptors is a man aged 18 to 35 who received the YFV17D yellow fever vaccine. Each CDR3 is given without its conserved first and last residue.

CDR3 | V
ASSLEGVVGELF | TRBV5-1
ASTLTTGRQETQY | TRBV2
ASSQDVGNQPQH | TRBV3-1
ASSLVPPGIPQPQH | TRBV7-2
ASSSWETGPGEQY | TRBV5-4
ASSQVGSGGLLGQY | TRBV4-3
ARAQGGTNTEAF | TRBV2
ASSPSEGFLAEAF | TRBV18
ASMGRDNSPLH | TRBV19
ASRGQAGTEAF | TRBV6-5
ASTLSPSGGVNTGELF | TRBV4-2
ASSTHTGTTDTQY | TRBV12-3/TRBV12-4
ASSSYVEETQY | TRBV7-2
SARGWASSYEQY | TRBV20-1
ASSPHRSQPQH | TRBV4-3
ASTPWGGLTEAF | TRBV11-2
ASSLDGGRGPQH | TRBV5-1
ASSQGQTSSRSLH | TRBV5-1
ASSQQETQY | TRBV18
AISEDAPTYGYT | TRBV10-3
ASSRGTGGNEQF | TRBV5-1
ATHIDQPQH | TRBV24-1
ASSIGIQLAKNIQY | TRBV19
ASSSTGEAGGNTIY | TRBV7-2